Presented here are 23 T cell receptor beta chains from one specimen sequenced in a study of regulatory and conventional T cells in RAG deficiency. The sorted regulatory T cells were CD4+, CD25-high and CD127-low, with genomic DNA sequenced. Method: immunoSEQ multiplex PCR; TCRdb's copy keeps in-frame clones and lacks some. This table has some 28,000 clones, around nine tenths appearing once. These data were also filed under a second study, of regulatory T cells. That work contributes: The PCR used 52 TRBV and 13 TRBJ primers.

The sequencing input was Tregs sorted from blood. All receptors derive from a human donor in good health.

The chain combines TRBV6-1 with TRBJ2-7; 13 bases agree with TRBD2. The germline gives CDR1 MNHNS, CDR2 SASEGT. Losses at the gene ends were 4 bases for V and 2 bases for J; bases not matched to a gene: 2. CDR3 length: 15 amino acids. Here the CDR3 DNA reads TGTGCCAGCAGTGTTACTAGCGGGGGGGCCTACGAGCAGTACTTC. Protein sequence: CASSVTSGGAYEQYF.

The chain employs TRBV5-1 and TRBJ2-1; 7 bases map to TRBD2. Germline trimming cut 3 bases from V and 7 bases from J; bases unmatched to any gene: 10. CDR3 length: 15 amino acids. CDR1 and CDR2 from the germline V gene are SGHRS and YFSETQ. This CDR3 is CASSSAGTSRNEQFF. CDR3 nucleotide sequence: TGCGCCAGCAGCTCAGCGGGGACCTCGAGGAATGAGCAGTTCTTC. Combining the CDR3 with reference TRBV5-1 and TRBJ2-1 gives the whole variable domain KAGVTQTPRYLIKTRGQQVTLSCSPISGHRSVSWYQQTPGQGLQFLFEYFSETQRNKGNFPGRFSGRQFSNSRSEMNVSTLELGDSALYLCASSSAGTSRNEQFFGPGTRLTVL.

The rearrangement joins TRBV7-9 to TRBJ2-5; D perhaps matches TRBD1 (6 bases). In germline, CDR1 is SEHNR, CDR2 FQNEAQ (reference sequence). The CDR3 is made up of 16 amino acids. V was clipped by 6 bases and J by 1 base, with 18 bases between them. The CDR3 loop is CASSYPGHPIQETQYF. The CDR3 nucleotides are TGTGCCAGCAGTTACCCGGGACACCCGATCCAAGAGACCCAGTACTTC.

Only one count was recorded for this clone. The chain joins TRBV4-1 to TRBJ1-5; weak D call: TRBD1 (5 bases). The CDR3 contains 17 residues. Germline V CDR1 and CDR2: MGHRA, YSYEKL. V was pared by 4 bases and J by 7 bases, with 23 bases between. The CDR3 protein is CASSPAAGTHEGQPQHF. As DNA, the CDR3 is TGCGCCAGCAGCCCCGCCGCCGGGACCCACGAAGGCCAGCCCCAGCATTTT.

The chain has TRBV2 and TRBJ1-1; D ambiguous. CDR3 size: 11 residues. V shed 5 bases and J shed 7 bases, with 8 bases lying between them. CDR1 SNHLY and CDR2 FYNNEI come from the germline V gene. CDR3 in amino acids: CASSRTHEAFF. CDR3 bases: TGTGCCAGCAGTCGGACGCATGAAGCTTTCTTT.

This chain uses TRBV2 with TRBJ1-6, with 10 bases identical to TRBD1. Unmatched junction bases numbered 7, after V lost 4 bases and J lost 7 bases. CDR1 SNHLY and CDR2 FYNNEI come from the germline V gene. The CDR3 consists of 16 residues. The DNA for the CDR3 is TGTGCCAGCAGTGGGGACAGGGGCCGAAAAAATTCACCCCTCCACTTT. Translation: CASSGDRGRKNSPLHF.

V gene TRBV9 combines with J gene TRBJ2-6; D uncertain. Trimming shortened V by 2 bases and J by 0 bases, and 3 bases separated the two germline ends. This CDR3 has 14 amino acids. From germline, CDR1 is SGDLS and CDR2 YYNGEE. In nucleotides, the CDR3 is TGTGCCAGCAGCGTCTCCTCTGGGGCCAACGTCCTGACTTTC. Translated, it gives CASSVSSGANVLTF.

The table lists this clone with a few counts. V and J are TRBV19 and TRBJ2-7, with 7 bases fitting TRBD1. V dropped 7 bases and J dropped 5; count of bases not matched to a gene: 11. Germline CDR1 is LNHDA and CDR2 is SQIVND (reference sequence). The CDR3 is 14 amino acids. CDR3 nucleotide sequence: TGTGCCAGTACTAGACAGGGAAACCCCGACGAGCAGTACTTC. Protein sequence: CASTRQGNPDEQYF.

This chain uses TRBV16 with TRBJ1-5, with 9 bases fitting TRBD1. CDR1 is KGHSY and CDR2 is FQNENV in the germline V gene. CDR3 length equals 19 residues. V gave up 0 bases and J gave up 7 bases; unmatched junction bases: 16. In DNA, the CDR3 is TGTGCCAGCAGCCAATCGACGGCCGGGACAGGGAGTTTCCGACAGCCCCAGCATTTT. This translates into CASSQSTAGTGSFRQPQHF.

This clone was observed a single time. The chain joins TRBV10-3 to TRBJ1-1, with D possibly being TRBD1 (6 bases). Germline CDR1 is ENHRY and CDR2 is SYGVKD. The germline V and J ends were trimmed by 6 bases and 8 bases, with 19 bases remaining between them. The CDR3 has 14 amino acids. This CDR3 reads CAISSPGAGGEAFF. The CDR3, as DNA: TGTGCCATCAGCTCCCCAGGGGCGGGGGGAGAAGCTTTCTTT.

The chain combines TRBV4-1 with TRBJ2-4; perhaps TRBD2 as D (5 bases). V shed 0 bases and J shed 0 bases, with 15 bases lying between them. The CDR3 covers 18 residues. In germline, CDR1 is MGHRA, CDR2 YSYEKL. The CDR3, as DNA: TGCGCCAGCAGCCAAGATCACGAAGGACTCCTAGCCAAAAACATTCAGTACTTC. Translating gives CASSQDHEGLLAKNIQYF.

The rearrangement links TRBV4-1 to TRBJ1-6, with 8 bases matching TRBD1. The V gene's germline CDR1 is MGHRA and CDR2 YSYEKL. Trimming removed 3 bases from V and 6 bases from J; junction bases left unmatched: 7. CDR3 length equals 16 residues. The CDR3 DNA sequence: TGCGCCAGCAGCCAGGCAGGGGGCAGGGGTAATTCACCCCTCCACTTT. Its protein product is CASSQAGGRGNSPLHF.

The chain is built from TRBV10-3 and TRBJ2-5, with 15 bases aligning to TRBD2. The V gene's germline CDR1 is ENHRY and CDR2 SYGVKD. Trimming removed 10 bases from V and 5 bases from J; junction bases left unmatched: 5. The CDR3 spans 14 residues. The CDR3 nucleotides are TGTGCCAGCGGACTAGCGGGGGGGCTCGAGACCCAGTACTTC. Its protein is CASGLAGGLETQYF.

This clone was observed a single time. The chain recombines TRBV28 with TRBJ2-1; D is uncertain. Per the germline V gene, CDR1 is MDHEN and CDR2 is SYDVKM. The CDR3 has 14 amino acids. Trimming removed 6 bases at V and 0 bases at J, with 9 bases between. DNA for the CDR3: TGTGCCAGCAGGCACGGTAGCTCCTACAATGAGCAGTTCTTC. It is translated as CASRHGSSYNEQFF.

By proportion, this clone is medium-sized. The CDR3 protein is CASSQRTGLDEQYF. As DNA, the CDR3 is TGCGCCAGCAGCCAACGGACAGGGCTCGACGAGCAGTACTTC. The V gene is TRBV5-1, the J gene TRBJ2-7, with TRBD1 matching 8 bases. Germline V lookup: CDR1 SGHRS, CDR2 YFSETQ. J lost 5 bases, V lost 4 bases, and 8 bases had no gene match. The CDR3 has 14 residues.

The V and J genes are TRBV7-2 and TRBJ2-5, with TRBD2 matching over 7 bases. The CDR3 is made up of 16 amino acids. Germline CDR1 and CDR2: SGHTA and FQGNSA. With V trimmed by 2 bases and J by 3 bases, 9 bases remained unmatched. The CDR3 loop is CASSLRTSMRKETQYF. The DNA of the CDR3 is TGTGCCAGCAGCTTACGGACTAGTATGAGGAAAGAGACCCAGTACTTC.

The chain has TRBV10-3 and TRBJ1-2; D not certain. Trimming pared 7 bases from V and 3 bases from J, leaving 15 bases between. This CDR3 spans 14 amino acids. Germline V CDR1 and CDR2: ENHRY, SYGVKD. CDR3 sequence (DNA): TGTGCCATCAACTCTGAAGGGCGTGACTATGGCTACACCTTC. This gives the protein CAINSEGRDYGYTF.

The V gene is TRBV23-1, the J gene TRBJ1-1; D perhaps matches TRBD1 (6 bases). TRBV23-1 is annotated as an ORF whose role is uncertain. V lost 6 bases, J lost 4 bases, and 15 bases lay in between. This CDR3 is built from 14 residues. CDR3 DNA: TGCGCCAGCAGGGTTACAGGGTTGGGCACTGAAGCTTTCTTT. Its protein is CASRVTGLGTEAFF.

This chain joins TRBV18 and TRBJ2-3, with a possible D match to TRBD1 (6 bases). The CDR3 is 14 residues long. The germline CDR1 and CDR2 sequences are KGHSH and LQKENI. V was pared by 8 bases and J by 4 bases, with 16 bases between. Here the CDR3 reads CASTRGGRPDTQYF. DNA for the CDR3: TGTGCCAGCACACGAGGGGGTCGGCCAGATACGCAGTATTTT. The whole variable domain, remainder taken from reference TRBV18 and TRBJ2-3, is NAGVMQNPRHLVRRRGQEARLRCSPMKGHSHVYWYRQLPEEGLKFMVYLQKENIIDESGMPKERFSAEFPKEGPSILRIQQVVRGDSAAYFCASTRGGRPDTQYFGPGTRLTVL.

The rearrangement joins TRBV19 to TRBJ1-1; D is ambiguous. Germline V CDR1 and CDR2: LNHDA, SQIVND (reference sequence). V was shortened by 7 bases and J by 0 bases, with 18 bases between the two germline ends. The CDR3 spans 16 residues. The CDR3 loop reads CASKPLTAAMNTEAFF. The CDR3 DNA sequence: TGTGCCAGTAAGCCCCTTACCGCGGCAATGAACACTGAAGCTTTCTTT.

The rearrangement uses TRBV5-1 and TRBJ2-4; D gene uncertain. The V gene's germline CDR1 is SGHRS and CDR2 YFSETQ. CDR3 length equals 15 residues. Trimming stripped 0 bases from V and 3 bases from J, with 10 bases between. The CDR3 DNA is TGCGCCAGCAGCTTGGGGGCCCAAGGCAAAAACATTCAGTACTTC. As protein: CASSLGAQGKNIQYF.

The chain joins TRBV7-3 to TRBJ2-3; D unresolved. Trimming took 5 bases from V and 4 from J, leaving 16 bases between them. Per germline, CDR1 SGHTA and CDR2 FQGTGA. There are 15 residues in the CDR3. CDR3 nucleotides: TGTGCCAGCAGCCTGACCATTTCGAGCGCAGATACGCAGTATTTT. Translation gives CASSLTISSADTQYF.

This clone has only one observation. The chain is built from TRBV5-1 and TRBJ2-5; a weak D match, TRBD1 (6 bases). The ends were cut back, 4 bases at V and 2 bases at J, with 12 bases in the middle. Germline CDR1 reads SGHRS; CDR2 reads YFSETQ. CDR3 length: 14 residues. The CDR3 sequence is CASSPGVRQETQYF. CDR3 nucleotides: TGCGCCAGCAGCCCAGGGGTAAGGCAAGAGACCCAGTACTTC.